This TCR beta chain was observed in a study of beta chain features in type 1 diabetes. Findings of the study overall: Highly expressing activated T cells could be over-counted with a cDNA template. Researchers report that Type 1 diabetes patients had moderately but significantly shorter TCRB CDR3s across all four CD4+ subsets.

Between the trimmed V and J ends, which lost 0 bases and 6 bases, there was a span of 18 bases. The CDR3 length is 16 residues. CDR1 and CDR2 (germline): LNHNV, YYDKDF (reference sequence). The study reverse transcribed the entire isolated RNA, so it sequenced expressed TCRB transcripts. Profiling relied on immunoSEQ multiplex PCR, and the TCRdb table lists in-frame clones only, not all of them. The sample lists 640,000 or so clones, 13% occurring once. This clone appeared a single time. The antigen is unknown. Sequencing was carried out using naive CD4+ T cells from blood. The TCR sequence derives from a young man with type 1 diabetes. The chain carries TRBV15 and TRBJ2-7; D may correspond to TRBD1 or TRBD2 (5 bases each). This CDR3 is CATSRDGRGRLAEQYF. The CDR3 DNA reads TGTGCCACCAGCAGAGATGGCCGGGGCAGGCTCGCCGAGCAGTACTTC. The whole variable domain, filled in from reference TRBV15 and TRBJ2-7, reads DAMVIQNPRYQVTQFGKPVTLSCSQTLNHNVMYWYQQKSSQAPKLLFHYYDKDFNNEADTPDNFQSRRPNTSFCFLDIRSPGLGDTAMYLCATSRDGRGRLAEQYFGPGTRLTVT.